The 14 T cell receptor beta chains below come from one sample, sequenced in a study of human T cells and chemical hapten exposure. Time point given: pre-sensitization, week 0. The sample's treatment: therapeutic diphenylcyclopropenone sensitization with weekly scalp DPC. TCRdb fed the RACE reads into MiXCR, producing one record per CDR3 protein. The sample comprises about 61,000 distinct CDR3 sequences, around 7% of which are singletons, and roughly 1.7% rests with the top ten. Specimen: whole blood, collected in connection with sensitization to the hapten diphenylcyclopropenone (DPC). The receptors originated from a woman in her thirties with alopecia areata. Some clones in this sample may be carry-over from other donors' samples.

This clonotype was seen repeatedly, ten times or more. This chain joins TRBV6-5 and TRBJ1-6; 8 nucleotides line up with TRBD1. J was trimmed by 6 bases and V by 4 bases; bases with no gene match: 8. The CDR3 is 16 residues long. Germline assignment: CDR1 MNHEY and CDR2 SVGAGI. The CDR3 bases are TGTGCCAGCAGTTTGTCCGGGACAGGCCTTAATTCACCCCTCCACTTT. Translation: CASSLSGTGLNSPLHF.

This clonotype appeared many times. CDR3 residues: CASSLGLAGYQFF. CDR3 DNA sequence: TGTGCCAGCAGCCTGGGGCTAGCGGGGTACCAGTTCTTC. The chain joins TRBV6-5 to TRBJ2-1; 9 bases match TRBD2. This CDR3 spans 13 amino acids. The V segment lost 6 bases and the J segment 13 bases; nucleotides outside the gene matches: 10. Germline CDR1 MNHEY, CDR2 SVGAGI.

This clonotype has at least ten counts. The gene calls are TRBV6-2 or TRBV6-3 and TRBJ2-3; a weak D match, TRBD2 (5 bases). There are 12 residues in the CDR3. Germline loops: CDR1 MNHEY, CDR2 SVGEGT. Trimming took off 10 bases at V and 4 bases at J, with 12 bases between the two ends. The CDR3 nucleotides are TGTGCCACTCGAGGGCGATCAGATACGCAGTATTTT. Translating it yields CATRGRSDTQYF.

This clonotype was seen repeatedly, ten times or more. This chain connects TRBV12-3 or TRBV12-4 to TRBJ1-4, with D unclear. Between the trimmed V and J ends, which lost 5 bases and 6 bases, there was a span of 4 bases. The CDR3 consists of 11 residues. The CDR3 is CASSQDEKLFF. The CDR3 DNA sequence: TGTGCCAGCAGTCAGGATGAAAAACTGTTTTTT.

A few counts support this clonotype. The V gene is TRBV5-4, the J gene TRBJ2-1; TRBD2 might be the D (6 bases). Germline values: CDR1 SGHNT, CDR2 YYREEE (reference sequence). This CDR3 has 17 residues. Between the trimmed V and J ends, which lost 0 bases and 5 bases, there was a span of 18 bases. CDR3 nucleotides: TGTGCCAGCAGCTTGGGTCTAGCGCACCTAAGGAACAATGAGCAGTTCTTC. Translation gives CASSLGLAHLRNNEQFF.

The V call is TRBV18, the J call TRBJ1-2; unclear D gene. In germline, CDR1 is KGHSH, CDR2 LQKENI. V was cut by 2 bases and J by 6 bases, with 10 bases left in between. This CDR3 is 13 amino acids long. The CDR3 DNA reads as TGTGCCAGCTCACCAATGGAGCGGGATGGCTACACCTTC. Translating it yields CASSPMERDGYTF.

The V gene is TRBV2, the J gene TRBJ1-1; TRBD1 might be the D (6 bases). The ends were cut back, 7 bases at V and 2 bases at J, with 17 bases in the middle. The CDR3 has 15 amino acids. Germline CDR1 is SNHLY and CDR2 is FYNNEI. Here the CDR3 reads CASIREGGPNTEAFF. CDR3 DNA sequence: TGTGCCAGCATAAGGGAGGGGGGACCTAACACTGAAGCTTTCTTT. Looking up the rest from reference TRBV2 and TRBJ1-1 gives the full variable domain: EPEVTQTPSHQVTQMGQEVILRCVPISNHLYFYWYRQILGQKVEFLVSFYNNEISEKSEIFDDQFSVERPDGSNFTLKIRSTKLEDSAMYFCASIREGGPNTEAFFGQGTRLTVV.

CDR3 loop: CASSVGTARSTDTQYF. Here the CDR3 DNA reads TGTGCCAGCAGCGTAGGGACAGCCCGTAGCACAGATACGCAGTATTTT. This chain uses TRBV9 with TRBJ2-3, with D tentatively TRBD1 (6 bases). The ends were cut back, 0 bases at V and 0 bases at J, with 11 bases in the middle. CDR1 and CDR2 from the germline V gene are SGDLS and YYNGEE. This CDR3 is built from 16 residues.

This clonotype appeared many times. The J gene is TRBJ2-2, the V gene TRBV10-3; 9 nucleotides align to TRBD1. The trim removed 6 bases at V and 6 bases at J, leaving 14 bases unmatched. The CDR3 extends over 17 amino acids. CDR1 ENHRY and CDR2 SYGVKD come from the germline V gene. The CDR3 DNA reads TGTGCCATCAGCAGAAATATGGGACAGGGTCGATCCGGGGAGCTGTTTTTT. Amino acid sequence: CAISRNMGQGRSGELFF.

The chain combines TRBV27 with TRBJ2-5, with 7 positions matching TRBD1. V was pared by 5 bases and J by 2 bases, with 5 bases of the junction left unmatched. CDR1 is MNHEY, CDR2 SMNVEV, per germline (reference sequence). CDR3 length: 14 amino acids. The CDR3 nucleotides are TGTGCCAGCAGTGACCGGACAGGTCAAGAGACCCAGTACTTC. Amino acid sequence: CASSDRTGQETQYF.

This clonotype was found many times. The J gene is TRBJ2-3, the V gene TRBV20-1; 8 bases fit TRBD2. Germline assignment: CDR1 DFQATT and CDR2 SNEGSKA (reference sequence). After removal of 7 bases from V and 6 bases from J, the junction contained 6 bases not matched to a gene. The CDR3 is 12 amino acids. Here the CDR3 DNA reads TGCAGTGTCGGAGCGGGGGCGGATACGCAGTATTTT. It encodes CSVGAGADTQYF.

Notes on this clonotype: A much larger clone lies one base from this, so it may be a read error. The chain recombines TRBV6-6 with TRBJ1-5; 7 bases agree with TRBD1. CDR1 is MNHNY, CDR2 SVGAGI, per germline (reference sequence). CDR3 length: 13 residues. Trimming at V came to 7 bases and at J to 7 bases, leaving 7 bases not matched to a gene. CDR3 protein: CASNIGGAQPQHF. CDR3 nucleotide sequence: TGTGCCAGCAATATAGGGGGCGCCCAGCCCCAGCATTTT.

Ten or more counts support this clonotype. This chain connects TRBV11-3 to TRBJ2-3; D is possibly TRBD1 (6 bases). V was trimmed by 4 bases and J by 0 bases, leaving 11 bases between them. The germline V gene encodes CDR1 SGHNT and CDR2 YENEEA. The CDR3 consists of 15 residues. The CDR3 DNA reads as TGTGCCAGCAGCTCGGACAGCCAGAGCACAGATACGCAGTATTTT. Residues: CASSSDSQSTDTQYF.

This clonotype was detected ten times or more. The CDR3 DNA follows: TGTGCCAGCAGCTTGGGCCCTGGGTCCTACGAGCAGTACTTC. Translated, it gives CASSLGPGSYEQYF. V gene TRBV5-4 combines with J gene TRBJ2-7; D remains ambiguous. Germline CDR1 and CDR2: SGHNT and YYREEE (reference sequence). This CDR3 region has 14 residues. Trimming removed 0 bases from V and 1 base from J, with 8 bases in between.